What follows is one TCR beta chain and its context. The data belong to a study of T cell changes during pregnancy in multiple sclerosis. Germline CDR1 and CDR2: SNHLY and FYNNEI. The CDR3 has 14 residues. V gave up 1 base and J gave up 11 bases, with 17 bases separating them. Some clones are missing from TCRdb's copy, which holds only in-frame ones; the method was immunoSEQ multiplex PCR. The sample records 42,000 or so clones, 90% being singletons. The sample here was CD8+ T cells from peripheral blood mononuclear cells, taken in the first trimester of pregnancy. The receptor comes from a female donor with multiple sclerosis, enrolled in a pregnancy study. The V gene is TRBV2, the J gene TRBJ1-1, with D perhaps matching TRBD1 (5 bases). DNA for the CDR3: TGTGCCAGCAGTGAAGGGGGCGCGACCGAATACGCTTTCTTT. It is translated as CASSEGGATEYAFF.